This T cell receptor (beta chain) was identified during a study of Graves' ophthalmopathy and Graves' hyperthyroidism. Amplification targeted the TCR beta CDR3 regions, with RNA transcripts as the source material. HTBI primers were employed in first-round RT-PCR, then a second-round multiplex PCR followed. TCRdb itself ran the multiplex PCR reads through MiXCR, one entry per CDR3 protein. The sample holds approximately 1.2 million distinct CDR3 sequences, 35% to 40% seen once. Germline V CDR1 and CDR2: MGHDK, SYGVNS. V was pared by 7 bases and J by 7 bases, with 8 bases of the junction left unmatched. The CDR3 covers 13 residues. This clonotype has a count of ten or more. The antigen is undetermined. Study-wide points: Thyroid clonotypes that were expanded above 0.001 frequency mostly also appeared in blood.

Aged 18 to 65, hyperthyroidism patients had new diagnoses of under 2 months' duration. The V call is TRBV25-1, the J call TRBJ1-1; TRBD1 matches at 8 bases. This TCR was recovered from an adult man with Graves' hyperthyroidism. Sample: peripheral blood or thyroid tissue (not recorded which). The CDR3 DNA sequence: TGTGCCAGCAAGAGGACAGGGACGGGTGAAGCTTTCTTT. It yields the protein CASKRTGTGEAFF.